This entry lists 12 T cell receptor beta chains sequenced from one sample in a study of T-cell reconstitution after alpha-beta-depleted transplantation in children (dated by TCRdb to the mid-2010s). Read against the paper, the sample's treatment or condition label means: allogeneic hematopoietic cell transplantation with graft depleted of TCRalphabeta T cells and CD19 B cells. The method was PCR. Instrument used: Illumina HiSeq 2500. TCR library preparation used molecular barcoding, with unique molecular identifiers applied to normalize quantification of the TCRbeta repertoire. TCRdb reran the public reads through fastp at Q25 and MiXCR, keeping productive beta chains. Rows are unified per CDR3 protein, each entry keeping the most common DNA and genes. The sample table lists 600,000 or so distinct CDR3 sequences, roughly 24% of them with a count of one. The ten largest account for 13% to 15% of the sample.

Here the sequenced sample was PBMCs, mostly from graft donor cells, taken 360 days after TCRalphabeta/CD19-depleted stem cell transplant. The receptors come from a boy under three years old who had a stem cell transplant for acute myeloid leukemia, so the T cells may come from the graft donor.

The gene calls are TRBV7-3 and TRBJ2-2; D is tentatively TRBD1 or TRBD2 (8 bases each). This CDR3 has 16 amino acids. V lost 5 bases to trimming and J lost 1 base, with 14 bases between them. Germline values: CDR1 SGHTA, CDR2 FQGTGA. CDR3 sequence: CASSPGGTGNTGELFF. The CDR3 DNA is TGTGCCAGCAGCCCGGGGGGGACAGGGAACACCGGGGAGCTGTTTTTT.

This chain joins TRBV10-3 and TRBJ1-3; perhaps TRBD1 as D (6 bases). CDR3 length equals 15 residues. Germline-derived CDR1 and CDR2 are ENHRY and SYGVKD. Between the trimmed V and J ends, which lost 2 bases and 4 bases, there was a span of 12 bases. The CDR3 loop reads CAISENAGAGNTIYF. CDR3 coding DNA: TGTGCCATCAGTGAGAATGCAGGGGCGGGAAACACCATATATTTT.

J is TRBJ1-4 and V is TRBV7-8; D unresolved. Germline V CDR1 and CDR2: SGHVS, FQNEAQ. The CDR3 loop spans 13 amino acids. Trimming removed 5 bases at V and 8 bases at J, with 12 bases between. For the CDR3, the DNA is TGTGCCAGCAGCCCTATGGGTAGGGAAAAACTGTTTTTT. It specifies CASSPMGREKLFF.

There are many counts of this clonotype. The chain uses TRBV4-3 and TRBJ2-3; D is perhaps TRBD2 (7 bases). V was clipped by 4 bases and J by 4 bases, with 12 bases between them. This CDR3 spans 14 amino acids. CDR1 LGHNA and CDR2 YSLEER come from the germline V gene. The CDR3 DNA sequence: TGCGCCAGCAGCCCTAGGGGGGGAGCAGATACGCAGTATTTT. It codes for CASSPRGGADTQYF.

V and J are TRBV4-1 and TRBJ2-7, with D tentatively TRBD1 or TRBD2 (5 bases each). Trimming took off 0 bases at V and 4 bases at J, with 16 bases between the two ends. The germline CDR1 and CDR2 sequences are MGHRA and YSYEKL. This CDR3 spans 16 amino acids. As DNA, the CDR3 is TGCGCCAGCAGCCAAGATGGTAGGGACGGGGCTTACGAGCAGTACTTC. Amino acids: CASSQDGRDGAYEQYF.

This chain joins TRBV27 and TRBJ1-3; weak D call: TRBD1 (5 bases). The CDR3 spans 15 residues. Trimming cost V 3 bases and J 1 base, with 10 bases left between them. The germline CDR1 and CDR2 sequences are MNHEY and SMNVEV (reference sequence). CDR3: CASSLRGTSGNTIYF. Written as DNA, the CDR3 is TGTGCCAGCAGTTTGCGGGGGACTTCTGGAAACACCATATATTTT.

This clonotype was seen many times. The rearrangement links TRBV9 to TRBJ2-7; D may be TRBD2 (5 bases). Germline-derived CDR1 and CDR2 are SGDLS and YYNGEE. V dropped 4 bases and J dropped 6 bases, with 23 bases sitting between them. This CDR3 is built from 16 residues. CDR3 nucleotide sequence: TGTGCCAGCAGCCCTCCCTGGGAGAGGCCGGCGGTCGAGCAGTACGTC. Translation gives CASSPPWERPAVEQYV.

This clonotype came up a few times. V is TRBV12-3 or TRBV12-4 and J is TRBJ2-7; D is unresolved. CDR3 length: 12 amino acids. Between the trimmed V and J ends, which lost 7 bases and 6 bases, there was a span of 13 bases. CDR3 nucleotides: TGTGCCAGCACCACCGGCCGAGCCGAGCAGTACTTC. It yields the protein CASTTGRAEQYF.

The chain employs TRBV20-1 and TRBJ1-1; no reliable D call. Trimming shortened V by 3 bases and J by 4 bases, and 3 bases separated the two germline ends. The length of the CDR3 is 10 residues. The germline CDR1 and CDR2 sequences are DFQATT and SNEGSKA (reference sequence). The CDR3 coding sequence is TGCAGTGCTAGTCTCACTGAAGCTTTCTTT. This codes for CSASLTEAFF.

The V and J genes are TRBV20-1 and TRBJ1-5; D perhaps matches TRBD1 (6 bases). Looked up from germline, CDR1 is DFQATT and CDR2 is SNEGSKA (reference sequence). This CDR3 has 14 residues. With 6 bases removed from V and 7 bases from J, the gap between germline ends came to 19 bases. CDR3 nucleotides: TGCAGTGCAGTCACGAAGGGGGTGTACCAGCCCCAGCATTTT. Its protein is CSAVTKGVYQPQHF.

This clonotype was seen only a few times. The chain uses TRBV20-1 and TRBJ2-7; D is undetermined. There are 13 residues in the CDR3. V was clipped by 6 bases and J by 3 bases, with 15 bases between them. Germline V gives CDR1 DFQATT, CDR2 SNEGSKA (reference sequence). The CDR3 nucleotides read TGCAGTGCGGAGCTTGGCGGCGACTACGAGCAGTACTTC. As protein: CSAELGGDYEQYF.

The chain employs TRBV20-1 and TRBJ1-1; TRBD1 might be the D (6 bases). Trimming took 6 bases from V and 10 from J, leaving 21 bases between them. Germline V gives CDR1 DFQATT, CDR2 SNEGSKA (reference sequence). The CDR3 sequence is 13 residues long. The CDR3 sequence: CSAAGTPLNGAFF. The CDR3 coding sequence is TGCAGTGCCGCTGGGACACCCTTGAATGGAGCTTTCTTT.